The T cell receptor beta chain described here comes from a study of cytomegalovirus exposure and HLA in healthy donors (dated by TCRdb to about 2017). Background for the entire study: An earlier analysis of some 600 of the donors reported about 280 Gb of sequence data and 90 million to 120 million unique TCR beta sequences obtained from some 200 million T cells. To predict cytomegalovirus infection status, the study brought together high-throughput TCR immunosequencing, statistical association of individual TCRs with disease status, and machine learning. On average, roughly 240,000 unique TCR beta nucleotide sequences were sequenced per donor among more than 350 genotyped donors of the cohort, with about 19% of those sequences being non-productive. All discovery cohort repertoires had been generated on a single sequencing platform. The study aimed to test whether cataloging public T cell receptors could reveal signatures of past pathogen exposure. HLA typing included class I and class II loci at four-digit resolution. To study patterns of TCR occurrence, a later analysis re-analyzed previously published TCR beta repertoires from just over 650 donors and added high-resolution HLA genotyping. Of the roughly 390 genotyped donors, approximately 82% fell in the genetic ancestry cluster associated with self-reported Caucasian donors. In an earlier analysis of 587 of the donors, high-throughput TCR beta sequencing was used to judge whether each TCR beta V gene segment behaved as functional or pseudogenic. The number of typed donors differed by locus: 629-630 for A, B, C, DRB1 and DQB1; 522 for DQA1; 606 for DPA1; and around 490 for DPB1. Donor age, sex, ethnicity and CMV serostatus were collected together with the repertoire data. A separate validation cohort of 100 to 150 different subjects was used in addition to the 666-subject first cohort. A later genetic analysis used genome-wide SNP genotypes for about three fifths of the 666 donors, treating that subset as a discovery cohort. An early release covering roughly 600 HLA-typed donors comprised approximately 290 gigabases of sequencing data and around 80 million unique TCR sequences. The T cell repertoires of around 730 subjects were profiled by immunosequencing and related to cytomegalovirus serostatus. Because of strong linkage in the cohort, roughly 5 DR-DQ haplotypes were treated as single units for association and clustering. Rather than using new phenotypic data, the later analysis identified candidate immune exposures from TCR beta sequences and from how often those sequences occurred across donors.

The cohort comprised fewer than 700 healthy bone marrow donors. At the time of sampling, every cohort member was nominally healthy, though immune exposures that went unrecorded were likely present. The donor tested CMV seronegative, placing the donor among the approximately 400 seronegative members of the cohort. A peripheral blood sample was collected from each donor, and TCR beta sequencing was performed on peripheral blood mononuclear cells. The Qiagen DNeasy Blood Extraction Kit was used to extract genomic DNA from the blood cell samples. From V the trimming removes 4 bases and from J it removes 3 bases, while the gene matches leave 13 bases of the junction unaccounted for. From cysteine to phenylalanine, the CDR3 is 19 amino acids long. Only CDR3 DNA is held: 57 bases, read in frame from base 1. CDR1 and CDR2 (SEHNR, FQNEAQ) derive from the germline V gene (reference sequence). Results the study describes overall, beyond this receptor: A cluster of highly shared sequence variants was judged likely to represent a technical artifact of the sequencing pipeline. When HLA alleles, especially DR and DQ, strongly co-occurred, attributing TCR associations to individual alleles was difficult. In a later genetic analysis, fewer N-insertions in productive TCRs were reported among donors in an Asian-associated ancestry cluster than the roughly 700-donor mean. Because HLA typing was missing for some donors at each locus, association tests included only the typed subset. While some public TCRs were present in many individuals, most TCR sequences turned up only very rarely across donors. In both the original and validation cohorts, the classifier was reported to diagnose cytomegalovirus status with high specificity and sensitivity. In a later analysis, TCR association rates were found to vary across HLA loci, with the most associated TCRs seen for DRB1 alleles and the fewest for HLA-C alleles. Several of the top co-occurrence clusters appeared to be linked to parvovirus B19, influenza, CMV and Epstein-Barr virus, according to a later analysis. Because the 87-base-pair reads could not distinguish some IMGT-functional V segments, including TRBV6-2 and TRBV6-3, those segments were excluded. An association between a missense DCLRE1C variant and V-gene and J-gene trimming of TCR beta chains was found in a later genetic analysis and replicated in an independent cohort. Presence/absence analyses assumed roughly uniform sequencing depth across donors, an assumption that may not hold. Correlated functional status among segregating V segments might be attributable to linkage disequilibrium, but an unknown experimental factor could not be ruled out. In the study, about 150 TCR beta chains were listed as associated with cytomegalovirus. A further reported finding was that TCR beta sequences accurately predicted the HLA-A and HLA-B alleles for most subjects in the first cohort. The cohort was sequenced for TCR beta chains only, and without alpha or paired-chain data the features that could be detected were limited. In vitro tests confirmed that a few of the cytomegalovirus-associated TCR beta chains recognize cytomegalovirus antigens. The only immune exposure information available for the cohort was CMV serostatus. Most CMV-associated TCR beta chains appeared to be HLA-restricted in a later analysis, and the HLA associations seemed to be driven largely by CMV exposure. The authors suggested that the approach could potentially be generalized to other disease states and immunological phenotypes. A later analysis found that HLA-associated TCR beta chains were more clonally expanded and had lower generation probabilities than equally common non-associated chains. In an earlier analysis of under 600 of the donors, most TCR beta V segments were observed in productive rearrangements about 87% or about 30% of the time, broadly matching IMGT annotations. The earlier analysis of around 600 of the donors excluded some 15 rarely observed V segments, including chromosome 9 orphons, because counts were too low. Specific HLA alleles were associated with 15,000 to 20,000 TCR beta sequences at a false discovery rate of 0.05 in a later analysis.

A remark on this clone: Its antigen remains unidentified. No much larger clone exists at a distance of one base, and base qualities are not known.

Library creation used the immunoSEQ multiplex PCR assay. For the multiplex PCR, a mixture combining 60 forward primers for TCR Vbeta segments and 13 reverse primers for TCR Jbeta segments was used. The CDR3 region of rearranged TCR beta genes was amplified from genomic DNA by a multiplex PCR assay. The Illumina HiSeq System was used to sequence the amplified TCR beta libraries as 87-base-pair reads. The study's processing was this. A later analysis tallied tens of millions of unique TCR beta chains across the roughly 610 repertoires, and 10 million to 11 million of those chains were shared by two or more donors. A nearest-neighbor algorithm error-corrected the raw reads and collapsed the reads into unique sequences, merging closely related sequences to remove PCR and sequencing errors. Alignment of CDR3 sequences to IMGT reference sequences was used to assign V, D and J gene segments. For a sequence to be retained, at least a six-nucleotide match to both a V gene segment and a J gene segment was required. A rearrangement was called productive if the CDR3 had no stop codons and remained in frame with V and J, and every other rearrangement was called non-productive. CDR3 was defined according to IMGT convention as the region running from the second conserved V-encoded cysteine to the conserved J-encoded phenylalanine. Sequences without an unambiguous match to a single V gene segment were excluded from the earlier analysis of several hundred of the donors. An earlier analysis of fewer than 750 of the donors called V segments functional above 56.7% productive rearrangements and segregating when the between-donor standard deviation exceeded 5%. A statistical classification framework was developed to diagnose cytomegalovirus status using the catalog of TCR beta chain sequences. In a later analysis, V and J genes were assigned by comparing TCR nucleotide sequences against IMGT/GENE-DB human TR gene sequences. In a later analysis, CDR3 sequences and most-parsimonious VDJ recombination scenarios were assigned using the TCRdist pipeline. A later analysis defined each TCR beta chain by its CDR3 amino acid sequence plus V-gene family, and excluded reads lacking a unique V-gene family. To address suspected cross-contamination and a sequencing artifact, a later analysis removed approximately 590 highly shared, low-generation-probability nucleotide sequences. In a later analysis, a clonal expansion index was calculated for each public chain from normalized within-repertoire ranks of inferred template counts. Generation probabilities in a later analysis came from a VDJ recombination model fitted to out-of-frame rearrangements, and those results were checked against IGoR. A later analysis scored TCR-TCR, TCR-HLA and TCR-CMV co-occurrence with hypergeometric tests, applying a repertoire-size bias correction to TCR pairs. To estimate false discovery rates, a later analysis permuted the HLA or CMV assignments 20 times. In a later analysis, co-occurring TCRs were grouped using DBSCAN, and TCRdist sequence similarity was added for clustering within HLA-allele-positive subsets. Repertoires with fewer than 30,000 or more than 120,000 public chains, plus five repertoires with anomalous nucleotide sharing, were excluded from co-occurrence clustering. Not all clones reach the TCRdb copy of this immuneACCESS table, which keeps in-frame sequences only. Checked studies attribute under half of the gap to unresolved V genes and leave the rest unexplained. V, J and clone size were drawn from that table, and D and trimming were deduced from the DNA. The sample table records about 160,000 clones; roughly two thirds of these occur just once. The ten most abundant clones make up over 2.5% of the sample.

The chain is made from TRBV7-9 and TRBJ2-3, with TRBD2 matching 13 junction bases. The material sequenced was PBMCs. The sequence came from a woman aged 30 to 39 in good health and CMV-seronegative. The CDR3 here reads CASSSPDLTSGGATDTQYF. The nucleotide sequence is given as TGTGCCAGCAGCTCACCAGACTTAACTAGCGGGGGGGCAACAGATACGCAGTATTTT.